Following are 27 T cell receptor beta chains from one sample sequenced in a study of identifying expanded T cells in peripheral blood. Repertoires were generated with immunoSEQ multiplex PCR, while TCRdb's copy carries only in-frame clones and drops some. The sample lists 45,000 to 75,000 clones, about 83% seen once, with over 15% in the top ten. Material: blood. The receptors come from a person between 18 and 75 years old in good health.

This chain uses TRBV25-1 with TRBJ2-5; a weak D match, TRBD2 (6 bases). The V end lost 6 bases, the J end lost 4 bases, and 21 bases lay between the germline ends. CDR3 length equals 16 residues. CDR1 MGHDK and CDR2 SYGVNS come from the germline V gene. CDR3 sequence reads: CASSALAGTGGETQYF. As DNA, the CDR3 is TGTGCCAGCAGCGCTTTGGCGGGGACGGGCGGAGAGACCCAGTACTTC.

This sequence joins TRBV7-2 and TRBJ2-5; D is possibly TRBD2 (6 bases). Germline CDR1 SGHTA, CDR2 FQGNSA. V lost 4 bases and J 7 bases, leaving 16 bases between the germline ends. The CDR3 covers 14 residues. The CDR3 region is CASSSGPREGTQYF. The CDR3 nucleotides are TGTGCCAGCAGCTCGGGACCGCGGGAAGGGACCCAGTACTTC.

The genes are TRBV4-1 and TRBJ2-5, with D maybe TRBD2 (5 bases). The CDR3 extends over 16 amino acids. CDR1 MGHRA and CDR2 YSYEKL come from the germline V gene. V was pared by 0 bases and J by 2 bases, with 13 bases between. The CDR3 nucleotides read TGCGCCAGCAGCCAAGATAGCGTCGCCCCACAAGAGACCCAGTACTTC. Protein: CASSQDSVAPQETQYF.

V gene TRBV7-6 combines with J gene TRBJ2-2; 7 bases fit TRBD1. Germline-derived CDR1 and CDR2 are SGHVS and FNYEAQ. V was clipped by 5 bases and J by 5 bases; unmatched bases: 11. This CDR3 is 16 amino acids long. The CDR3 DNA is TGTGCCAGCAGCAAAACAGGGGAGATGAGGACCGGGGAGCTGTTTTTT. Residues: CASSKTGEMRTGELFF.

The V and J genes are TRBV6-5 and TRBJ1-5; D unclear. The length of the CDR3 is 13 residues. Germline V lookup: CDR1 MNHEY, CDR2 SVGAGI. The germline V and J ends were trimmed by 11 bases and 3 bases, with 14 bases remaining between them. CDR3 nucleotides: TGTGCCGCCAAGGCGGGTCTCAATCAGCCCCAGCATTTT. Amino acids: CAAKAGLNQPQHF.

The CDR3 coding sequence is TGTGCCAGCAGCTTAGCCCCAGGACAGGGAACAGATACGCAGTATTTT. Protein: CASSLAPGQGTDTQYF. This chain uses TRBV7-9 with TRBJ2-3, with 8 bases identical to TRBD1. From germline, CDR1 is SEHNR and CDR2 FQNEAQ (reference sequence). J was trimmed by 3 bases and V by 0 bases; bases with no gene match: 5. The CDR3 sequence is 16 residues long.

V usage is TRBV12-1 and J usage is TRBJ2-7; whether TRBD1, the table's D call, matches the DNA was not checked. TRBV12-1 is a documented pseudogene. The CDR3 has 14 amino acids. CDR3 residues: CASSSRQGTYEQYF. The CDR3 coding sequence is TGTGCCAGCAGCTCACGACAGGGTACCTACGAGCAGTACTTC.

V gene TRBV30 combines with J gene TRBJ2-5, with D perhaps TRBD1 or TRBD2 (6 bases each). The CDR3 has 12 residues. With 2 bases removed from V and 8 bases from J, the gap between germline ends came to 12 bases. Germline CDR1 reads GTSNPN; CDR2 reads SVGIG (reference sequence). CDR3 in DNA: TGTGCCTGGAGTATGGGGGGCCGAACCCAGTACTTC. Translated, it gives CAWSMGGRTQYF.

The V call is TRBV5-1, the J call TRBJ2-1; 8 positions match TRBD2. With 1 base clipped from V and 4 bases from J, the junction kept 10 bases outside the gene matches. The CDR3 extends over 17 amino acids. Germline V CDR1 and CDR2: SGHRS, YFSETQ. CDR3 sequence: CASSLTGSTSAYNEQFF. In DNA form, the CDR3 reads TGCGCCAGCAGCTTGACTGGTTCGACTAGCGCTTACAATGAGCAGTTCTTC. The whole variable domain, remainder taken from reference TRBV5-1 and TRBJ2-1, is KAGVTQTPRYLIKTRGQQVTLSCSPISGHRSVSWYQQTPGQGLQFLFEYFSETQRNKGNFPGRFSGRQFSNSRSEMNVSTLELGDSALYLCASSLTGSTSAYNEQFFGPGTRLTVL.

The chain employs TRBV11-3 and TRBJ2-2, with 7 bases aligning to TRBD2. Trimming cost V 3 bases and J 4 bases; bases outside gene matches: 2. Germline CDR1 SGHNT, CDR2 YENEEA. CDR3 size: 14 residues. CDR3 sequence reads: CASSFGGITGELFF. CDR3 nucleotides: TGTGCCAGCAGCTTCGGGGGGATCACCGGGGAGCTGTTTTTT.

The chain is built from TRBV9 and TRBJ2-3; 10 bases are a match to TRBD2. The CDR3 totals 20 residues. Per germline, CDR1 SGDLS and CDR2 YYNGEE. The ends lost 0 bases at V and 0 bases at J; junction bases unmatched: 13. This CDR3 reads CASSVGRPSGSEWSTDTQYF. In nucleotides, the CDR3 is TGTGCCAGCAGCGTAGGGCGTCCTAGCGGGAGTGAATGGAGCACAGATACGCAGTATTTT.

J is TRBJ2-1 and V is TRBV27, with a tentative D call TRBD1 (6 bases). Germline V gene data show CDR1 as MNHEY and CDR2 as SMNVEV (reference sequence). Trimming stripped 7 bases from V and 9 bases from J, with 16 bases between. The CDR3 loop spans 13 amino acids. The CDR3 nucleotides are TGTGCCAGCAAACCGTTTTTAGGGGGTGAGCAGTTCTTC. It is translated as CASKPFLGGEQFF.

This clone is labeled medium-sized. This chain links TRBV27 with TRBJ1-1; D not certain. V shed 6 bases and J shed 0 bases, with 11 bases lying between them. The CDR3 has 14 residues. Germline CDR1 is MNHEY and CDR2 is SMNVEV (reference sequence). CDR3 protein: CASRDGQLNTEAFF. CDR3 nucleotides: TGTGCCAGCAGGGACGGTCAATTGAACACTGAAGCTTTCTTT.

V usage is TRBV7-2 and J usage is TRBJ2-5; D is unclear. Trimming stripped 3 bases from V and 5 bases from J, with 10 bases between. The CDR3 sequence is 13 residues long. From germline, CDR1 is SGHTA and CDR2 FQGNSA. The CDR3 is CASSFIVSETQYF. As DNA, the CDR3 is TGTGCCAGCAGCTTTATTGTATCGGAGACCCAGTACTTC. Supplemented by reference TRBV7-2 and TRBJ2-5, the full variable domain reads GAGVSQSPSNKVTEKGKDVELRCDPISGHTALYWYRQSLGQGLEFLIYFQGNSAPDKSGLPSDRFSAERTGGSVSTLTIQRTQQEDSAVYLCASSFIVSETQYFGPGTRLLVL.

V gene TRBV4-3 combines with J gene TRBJ2-7; D not resolved. The CDR3 runs 14 residues. CDR1 is LGHNA, CDR2 YSLEER, per germline. The V end lost 0 bases, the J end lost 2 bases, and 8 bases lay between the germline ends. The CDR3 DNA reads TGCGCCAGCAGCCAAGATAGGAGAGCCTACGAGCAGTACTTC. Protein: CASSQDRRAYEQYF.

This clone was observed a few times. The V call is TRBV4-3, the J call TRBJ1-1; TRBD1 is a possible D gene (5 bases). The ends were cut back, 1 base at V and 6 bases at J, with 9 bases in the middle. Germline lookup yields CDR1 LGHNA and CDR2 YSLEER. This CDR3 contains 13 residues. In nucleotides, the CDR3 is TGCGCCAGCAGCCAAGCAGGGAGGCCTGAAGCTTTCTTT. Its protein product is CASSQAGRPEAFF.

The chain employs TRBV7-6 and TRBJ2-1; 8 nucleotides agree with TRBD1. The CDR3 is made up of 18 amino acids. Looked up from germline, CDR1 is SGHVS and CDR2 is FNYEAQ. The junction had 16 bases not matched to a gene; V was cut back by 2 bases and J by 7 bases. CDR3 in DNA: TGTGCCAGCAGCTTATTCTTAACCGGGACAGGAAATAGGAATGAGCAGTTCTTC. Translated: CASSLFLTGTGNRNEQFF.

A remark on this clone: Other DNA sequences in this specimen translate into the identical CDR3. V and J are TRBV9 and TRBJ2-5; tentatively, D is TRBD1 (5 bases). Germline V lookup: CDR1 SGDLS, CDR2 YYNGEE. The length of the CDR3 is 15 residues. Trimming cost V 0 bases and J 1 base, with 10 bases left between them. As DNA, the CDR3 is TGTGCCAGCAGCGTAGGGCAGGGCCTCCAAGAGACCCAGTACTTC. It specifies CASSVGQGLQETQYF.

This clone was observed once. The J gene is TRBJ2-1, the V gene TRBV6-6; possibly TRBD1 for D (5 bases). The V gene's germline CDR1 is MNHNY and CDR2 SVGAGI (reference sequence). Trimming took off 4 bases at V and 3 bases at J, with 16 bases between the two ends. This CDR3 contains 16 residues. CDR3 residues: CASSSSVKGNYNEQFF. The CDR3 DNA reads as TGTGCCAGCAGTTCCTCAGTTAAGGGGAACTACAATGAGCAGTTCTTC.

A few counts support this clone. V usage is TRBV5-8 and J usage is TRBJ2-5, with a tentative D call TRBD1 (5 bases). V was trimmed by 1 base and J by 2 bases, leaving 9 bases between them. The CDR3 covers 14 residues. CDR1 and CDR2 (germline): SGHTS, YDEGEE. The CDR3 region is CASSLIDSQETQYF. For the CDR3, the DNA is TGTGCCAGCAGCTTGATCGACAGTCAAGAGACCCAGTACTTC.

The rearrangement uses TRBV5-1 and TRBJ1-2, with a tentative D call TRBD1 (6 bases). The CDR3 is 18 residues long. V lost 4 bases and J 4 bases, leaving 26 bases between the germline ends. Germline CDR1 SGHRS, CDR2 YFSETQ. The CDR3 sequence: CASSPHGGANNAGYGYTF. The CDR3 DNA is TGCGCCAGCAGCCCCCACGGGGGGGCGAACAATGCTGGCTATGGCTACACCTTC.

This chain connects TRBV4-3 to TRBJ1-2; no clear D gene. Per germline, CDR1 LGHNA and CDR2 YSLEER. Trimming removed 0 bases from V and 6 bases from J, with 14 bases in between. The length of the CDR3 is 15 residues. The CDR3 spells CASSQDLLRVDGYTF. CDR3 in DNA: TGCGCCAGCAGCCAAGATCTCCTGAGGGTGGATGGCTACACCTTC.

The CDR3: CASSLANAGHGGYTF. DNA of the CDR3: TGCGCCAGCAGCTTGGCCAATGCAGGGCATGGGGGCTACACCTTC. The genes are TRBV5-1 and TRBJ1-2; D possibly corresponds to TRBD1 (5 bases). Germline CDR1 SGHRS, CDR2 YFSETQ. V shed 0 bases and J shed 8 bases, with 17 bases lying between them. This CDR3 region has 15 residues.

There are a few counts of this clone. This chain uses TRBV19 with TRBJ2-7; 7 positions agree with TRBD1. Trimming at V came to 6 bases and at J to 3 bases, leaving 8 bases not matched to a gene. CDR1 and CDR2 from the germline V gene are LNHDA and SQIVND (reference sequence). The CDR3 totals 14 residues. The CDR3 DNA sequence: TGTGCCAGTAGGAGGGGGCAGGGGGACTACGAGCAGTACTTC. Amino acid sequence: CASRRGQGDYEQYF.

V is TRBV30 and J is TRBJ1-4; possibly TRBD1 for D (5 bases). V lost 3 bases and J 5 bases, leaving 16 bases between the germline ends. The germline V gene has CDR1 GTSNPN and CDR2 SVGIG (reference sequence). This CDR3 contains 15 residues. In DNA form, the CDR3 reads TGTGCCTGGAGCCGAACCCGGGGGAGGAATGAAAAACTGTTTTTT. Translating gives CAWSRTRGRNEKLFF. The whole variable domain, remainder taken from reference TRBV30 and TRBJ1-4, is SQTIHQWPATLVQPVGSPLSLECTVEGTSNPNLYWYRQAAGRGLQLLFYSVGIGQISSEVPQNLSASRPQDRQFILSSKKLLLSDSGFYLCAWSRTRGRNEKLFFGSGTQLSVL.

The chain recombines TRBV5-6 with TRBJ2-5; D might be TRBD1 (6 bases). The germline V and J ends were trimmed by 1 base and 4 bases, with 8 bases remaining between them. CDR3 length equals 13 residues. CDR1 is SGHDT, CDR2 YYEEEE, per germline. The CDR3 DNA reads as TGTGCCAGCAGCTTGCCACAGGGAGAGACCCAGTACTTC. This sequence encodes CASSLPQGETQYF.

This clone turned up a few times. The chain is built from TRBV6-1 and TRBJ2-4; 15 positions agree with TRBD2. With V trimmed by 4 bases and J by 0 bases, 10 bases remained unmatched. Germline loops: CDR1 MNHNS, CDR2 SASEGT. This CDR3 has 20 residues. CDR3 nucleotides: TGTGCCAGCAGTGTTACTGGACTAGCGGGGGGGAGATTAGCCAAAAACATTCAGTACTTC. Protein sequence: CASSVTGLAGGRLAKNIQYF.